The entry below describes one TCR beta chain. This sample is part of a study of technical replicates of blood from several donors. Measured with immunoSEQ multiplex PCR; TCRdb has only the in-frame clones, and not every one. The sample has around 50,000 clones; about 94% are singletons. Trimming removed 3 bases from V and 1 base from J; junction bases left unmatched: 4. CDR3 size: 15 residues. The germline gives CDR1 SGHRS, CDR2 YFSETQ. Sequencing input: PBMCs. The chain couples TRBV5-1 to TRBJ2-3, with 8 bases aligning to TRBD1. The receptor's source is a human donor in good health. Some clones in this sample may be carry-over from other donors' samples. The CDR3 spells CASSSGQVGTDTQYF. DNA for the CDR3: TGCGCCAGCAGCTCGGGACAGGTCGGCACAGATACGCAGTATTTT.